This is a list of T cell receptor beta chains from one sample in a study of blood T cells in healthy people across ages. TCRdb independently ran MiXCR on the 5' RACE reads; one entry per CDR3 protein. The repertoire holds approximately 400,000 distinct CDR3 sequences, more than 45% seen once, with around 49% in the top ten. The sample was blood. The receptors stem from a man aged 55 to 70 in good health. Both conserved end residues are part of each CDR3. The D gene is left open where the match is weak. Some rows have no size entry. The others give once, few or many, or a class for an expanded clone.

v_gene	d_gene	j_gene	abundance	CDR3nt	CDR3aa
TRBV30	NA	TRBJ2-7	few	TGTGCCTGGAGTGTACACCAAAACTACGAGCAGTACTTC	CAWSVHQNYEQYF
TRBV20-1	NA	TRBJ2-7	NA	TGCAGTGTGGGGATACTTTACGAGCAGTACTTC	CSVGILYEQYF
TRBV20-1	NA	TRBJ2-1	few	TGCAGTGCTAGAGTCAGGTTTCGCTCCTACAATGAGCAGTTCTTC	CSARVRFRSYNEQFF
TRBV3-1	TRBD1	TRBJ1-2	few	TGTGCCAGCACCCCCCGGGACAGGGGTCCTAACTATGGCTACACCTTC	CASTPRDRGPNYGYTF
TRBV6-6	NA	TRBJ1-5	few	TGTGCCAGCAGCTCACCGGTCTCTAGCAATCAGCCCCAGCATTTT	CASSSPVSSNQPQHF
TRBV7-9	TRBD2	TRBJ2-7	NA	TGTGCCAGCAGCTTAGGACTAGCTACCTACGAGCAGTACTTC	CASSLGLATYEQYF
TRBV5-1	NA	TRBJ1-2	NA	TGCGCCAGCAGCTCTGCGTTAGCTAACTATGGCTACACCTTC	CASSSALANYGYTF
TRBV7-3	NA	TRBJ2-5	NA	TGTGCCAGCAGCCCCTCGAGGAAAGGGACCCAGTACTTC	CASSPSRKGTQYF
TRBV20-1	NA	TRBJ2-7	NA	TGCAGTGCTAGGGGCATGCTCTACGAGCAGTACTTC	CSARGMLYEQYF
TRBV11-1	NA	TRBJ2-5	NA	TGTGCCAGCAAGGCGAGGCGGGGAAAAGAGACCCAGTACTTC	CASKARRGKETQYF
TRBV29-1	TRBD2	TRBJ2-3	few	TGCAGCGTGGTAGGACTAGCGGGCACAGATACGCAGTATTTT	CSVVGLAGTDTQYF
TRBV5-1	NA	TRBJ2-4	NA	TGCGCCAGCAGCTTGGAGAACATTCAGTACTTC	CASSLENIQYF
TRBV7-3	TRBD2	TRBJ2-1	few	TGTGCCAGCAGCCCGGAGCGACTAGCGGGAGGTGAGCAGTTCTTC	CASSPERLAGGEQFF
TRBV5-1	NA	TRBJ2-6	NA	TGCGCCAGCAGCACGCAGGGAGCTGGGGCCAACGTCCTGACTTTC	CASSTQGAGANVLTF
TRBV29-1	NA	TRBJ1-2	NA	TGCAGCGTTGAAGTAGGCAACTATGGCTACACCTTC	CSVEVGNYGYTF
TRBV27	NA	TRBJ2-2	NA	TGTGCCAGCAGTGCAAGGGGCACCGGGGAGCTGTTTTTT	CASSARGTGELFF
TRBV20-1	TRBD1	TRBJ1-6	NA	TGCAGTGCTAGAGGAGGGGGCCTCTATAATTCACCCCTCCACTTT	CSARGGGLYNSPLHF
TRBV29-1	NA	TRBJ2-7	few	TGCAGCGGCCTCGTTAGGGTCCAGGGGCTCTACGAGCAGTACTTC	CSGLVRVQGLYEQYF
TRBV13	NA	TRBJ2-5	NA	TGTGCCAGCGGCCCATTCGGGGAGCGAGAGACCCAGTACTTC	CASGPFGERETQYF
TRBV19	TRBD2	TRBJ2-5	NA	TGTGCCAGTAGTATAACTAGCGGGTTAGAGACCCAGTACTTC	CASSITSGLETQYF
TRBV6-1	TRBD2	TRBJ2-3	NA	TGTGCCAGCGTAGAACGTAGCGGGAGCGCAGATACGCAGTATTTT	CASVERSGSADTQYF
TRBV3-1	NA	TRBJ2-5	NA	TGTGCCAGCAGCCAATCCGGTCAGACCCAGTACTTC	CASSQSGQTQYF
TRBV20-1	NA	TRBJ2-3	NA	TGCAGTGCCTACCCCGGGAATTCAAACACAGATACGCAGTATTTT	CSAYPGNSNTDTQYF
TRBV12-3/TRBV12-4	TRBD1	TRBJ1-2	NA	TGTGCCAGCGCCCGGGGACAGGCGAGTTATGGCTACACCTTC	CASARGQASYGYTF
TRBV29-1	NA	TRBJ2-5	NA	TGCAGCGTTGGTAGGGCCCAAGAGACCCAGTACTTC	CSVGRAQETQYF
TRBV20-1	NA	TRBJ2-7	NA	TGCAGTGCTAGTTCCGAGGTGGCTGGCGGGCAGTACTTC	CSASSEVAGGQYF
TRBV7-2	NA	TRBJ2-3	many	TGTGCCAGCAGCCTTCGGACCGGGACAGATACGCAGTATTTT	CASSLRTGTDTQYF
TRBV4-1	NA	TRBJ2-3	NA	TGCGCCAGCACCACCGGGACGCCGACAGATACGCAGTATTTT	CASTTGTPTDTQYF
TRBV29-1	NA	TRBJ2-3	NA	TGCAGCGTTGAGAGACGGGACCTCCGGGATACGCAGTATTTT	CSVERRDLRDTQYF
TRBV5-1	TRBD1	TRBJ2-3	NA	TGCGCCAGCAGCTTGGCAGGGACAGGGGCAGATACGCAGTATTTT	CASSLAGTGADTQYF
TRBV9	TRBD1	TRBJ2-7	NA	TGTGCCAGCGGACCAACGGACAGGGACTACGAGCAGTACTTC	CASGPTDRDYEQYF
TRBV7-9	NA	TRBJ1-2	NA	TGTGCCAGCAGCTTAGTTTCACAGCCTAATGGCTACACCTTC	CASSLVSQPNGYTF
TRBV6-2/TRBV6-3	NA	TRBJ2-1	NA	TGTGCCAGCAGTTACGGGGGAACGCGCGATGAGCAGTTCTTC	CASSYGGTRDEQFF
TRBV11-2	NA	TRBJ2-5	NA	TGTGCCAGCAGCTTAATCACCCAAGTAGAGACCCAGTACTTC	CASSLITQVETQYF
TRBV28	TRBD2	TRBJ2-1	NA	TGTGCCAGCAGTCGTACCGGGAGAACCGGGACTAGCGGGAAAGCCGGGTTTGAGCAGTTCTTC	CASSRTGRTGTSGKAGFEQFF
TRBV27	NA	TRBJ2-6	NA	TGTGCCAGCAGTTTCCTGCAGCCTGGGGCCAACGTCCTGACTTTC	CASSFLQPGANVLTF
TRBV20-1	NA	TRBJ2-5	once	TGCAGTGCTAGATGGGGGGTAGGGGGTTCACAAGAGACCCAGTACTTC	CSARWGVGGSQETQYF
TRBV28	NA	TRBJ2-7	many	TGTGCCAGCAGTTTATTGTCTAGTCGGTACGAGCAGTACTTC	CASSLLSSRYEQYF
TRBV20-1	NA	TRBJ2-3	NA	TGCAGTGGCGGGGGCGGTACAGATACGCAGTATTTT	CSGGGGTDTQYF
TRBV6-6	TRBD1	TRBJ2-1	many	TGTGCCAGCAGTTACCTCGCCGGACAGGGTCTGAGGGAGCAGTTCTTC	CASSYLAGQGLREQFF
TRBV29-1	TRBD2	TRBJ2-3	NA	TGCAGCGCTTCTCTCGGGAGGGGAGCAGATACGCAGTATTTT	CSASLGRGADTQYF
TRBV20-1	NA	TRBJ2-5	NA	TGCAGTGCTAGAATCCCTAGCTGGGAGACCCAGTACTTC	CSARIPSWETQYF
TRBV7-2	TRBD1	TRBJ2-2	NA	TGTGCCAGCAGCCCGACAGGGGGTAGCACCGGGGAGCTGTTTTTT	CASSPTGGSTGELFF
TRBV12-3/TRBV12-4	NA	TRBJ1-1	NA	TGTGCCAGCACCCCCCGACAGCACACTGAAGCTTTCTTT	CASTPRQHTEAFF
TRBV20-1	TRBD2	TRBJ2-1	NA	TGCAGTGCTAACTTAGCGGGGGCCCCTCAGAATGAGCAGTTCTTC	CSANLAGAPQNEQFF
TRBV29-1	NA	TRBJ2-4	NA	TGCAGCGTTGAAGATCGGGGCAGTGCCTACGACCAGTACTTC	CSVEDRGSAYDQYF
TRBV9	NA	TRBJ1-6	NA	TGTGCCAGCAGCGCTCCGTCGGGGTTCGATTCTCCCCTCCACTTT	CASSAPSGFDSPLHF
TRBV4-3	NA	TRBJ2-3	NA	TGCGCCAGCAGCCAAGACCGACTCACAGATACGCAGTATTTT	CASSQDRLTDTQYF
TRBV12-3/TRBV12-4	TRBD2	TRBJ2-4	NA	TGTGCCAGCAGTCGTTATTCCGGGACTAGCGGGGCCCTAGCCAAAAACATTCAGTACTTC	CASSRYSGTSGALAKNIQYF
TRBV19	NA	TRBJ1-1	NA	TGTGCCAGTAGCCCTGACGGACCCGAAGCTTTCTTT	CASSPDGPEAFF
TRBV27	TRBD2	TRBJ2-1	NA	TGTGCCAGCAGTACCGGGACTAGCGGGGGTAGGAATGAGCAGTTCTTC	CASSTGTSGGRNEQFF
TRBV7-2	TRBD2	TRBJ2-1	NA	TGTGCCAGCAGCTTAGAACTAGCGGTCTTTTACAATGAGCAGTTCTTC	CASSLELAVFYNEQFF